The 15 T cell receptor beta chains reported below all come from one sample, sequenced in a study of cytomegalovirus exposure and HLA in healthy donors. Amplification used 60 Vbeta primers and 13 Jbeta primers. Measured with immunoSEQ multiplex PCR; TCRdb has only the in-frame clones, and not every one. The data contain 150,000 to 200,000 clones, less than 90% of them singletons. The sample was PBMCs. These receptors were obtained from a boy aged 10-17 years in good health and CMV-seronegative.

The chain couples TRBV11-2 to TRBJ2-2; the D gene is possibly TRBD1 (5 bases). The germline gives CDR1 SGHAT, CDR2 FQNNGV. The CDR3 spans 15 residues. With 5 bases removed from V and 3 bases from J, the gap between germline ends came to 13 bases. The CDR3 spells CASSLDSTHTGELFF. For the CDR3, the DNA is TGTGCCAGCAGCCTTGACAGTACTCACACCGGGGAGCTGTTTTTT.

This chain joins TRBV5-1 and TRBJ2-3; D is possibly TRBD2 (6 bases). The CDR3 is 15 residues long. The V end was cut by 1 base, the J end by 0 bases, with 9 bases between. Germline values: CDR1 SGHRS, CDR2 YFSETQ. CDR3 DNA: TGCGCCAGCAGCTTGTCGGGACTTAGCACAGATACGCAGTATTTT. It encodes CASSLSGLSTDTQYF.

The CDR3 is CASSSVSRETQYF. For the CDR3, the DNA is TGTGCCAGTTCGAGTGTGAGTCGCGAGACCCAGTACTTC. The chain links TRBV19 to TRBJ2-5; D is unresolved. CDR1 and CDR2 (germline): LNHDA, SQIVND (reference sequence). Trimming removed 8 bases from V and 5 bases from J, with 15 bases in between. The CDR3 consists of 13 residues.

The chain couples TRBV7-8 to TRBJ1-2; the D is unclear. Trimming removed 0 bases at V and 5 bases at J, with 13 bases between. The CDR3 consists of 15 residues. CDR1 is SGHVS, CDR2 FQNEAQ, per germline. The CDR3 here is CASSLALAAEYGYTF. The CDR3, as DNA: TGTGCCAGCAGCTTAGCGTTGGCGGCCGAATATGGCTACACCTTC.

CDR3 amino acids: CASSSFRLAGAYEQYF. CDR3 nucleotides: TGTGCCAGCAGTTCATTCCGACTAGCGGGAGCCTACGAGCAGTACTTC. J is TRBJ2-7 and V is TRBV27; TRBD2 aligns across 12 bases. The V gene's germline CDR1 is MNHEY and CDR2 SMNVEV (reference sequence). The V and J ends lost 4 bases and 2 bases, in that order; junction bases with no gene match: 6. The CDR3 has 16 amino acids.

This clone has just one count. The chain carries TRBV7-9 and TRBJ1-3, with a possible D match to TRBD1 (6 bases). Germline V lookup: CDR1 SEHNR, CDR2 FQNEAQ (reference sequence). This CDR3 region has 14 residues. The V and J ends lost 7 bases and 1 base respectively, with 11 bases between them. CDR3 bases: TGTGCCAGCAACCAACAGGGATCTGGAAACACCATATATTTT. Encoded protein: CASNQQGSGNTIYF.

The chain carries TRBV9 and TRBJ2-5, with TRBD2 as a possible D gene (6 bases). The CDR3 consists of 15 residues. V lost 2 bases and J 2 bases, leaving 13 bases between the germline ends. The germline CDR1 and CDR2 sequences are SGDLS and YYNGEE. CDR3 region: CASSVRGLPQETQYF. The CDR3 DNA sequence: TGTGCCAGCAGCGTGCGGGGACTGCCACAAGAGACCCAGTACTTC.

The chain joins TRBV7-6 to TRBJ2-6; D ambiguous. Per germline, CDR1 SGHVS and CDR2 FNYEAQ. V was clipped by 4 bases and J by 4 bases, with 14 bases between them. The CDR3 contains 16 residues. For the CDR3, the DNA is TGTGCCAGCAGCTCTCGACTGGCGTCAGGGGCCAACGTCCTGACTTTC. Protein: CASSSRLASGANVLTF.

The V call is TRBV30, the J call TRBJ2-3; no definite D call. The CDR3 consists of 13 residues. Trimming took 5 bases from V and 6 from J, leaving 15 bases between them. The germline V gene has CDR1 GTSNPN and CDR2 SVGIG (reference sequence). The CDR3 region has the DNA TGTGCCTGGGCCCCCGTCTATTCCGATACGCAGTATTTT. Translation gives CAWAPVYSDTQYF.

This chain links TRBV30 with TRBJ1-4; 10 bases line up with TRBD1. After removal of 0 bases from V and 8 bases from J, the junction contained 6 bases not matched to a gene. Germline values: CDR1 GTSNPN, CDR2 SVGIG (reference sequence). The CDR3 is 15 amino acids. For the CDR3, the DNA is TGTGCCTGGAGTGTCGACAGGGGGCCAAGAGAAAAACTGTTTTTT. Amino acids: CAWSVDRGPREKLFF.

This chain joins TRBV7-8 and TRBJ2-7; D uncertain. The germline V gene encodes CDR1 SGHVS and CDR2 FQNEAQ. The CDR3 runs to 14 residues. V was shortened by 1 base and J by 6 bases, with 13 bases between the two germline ends. The CDR3 spells CASSLDPGLGEQYF. In nucleotides, the CDR3 is TGTGCCAGCAGCTTAGATCCCGGGTTGGGCGAGCAGTACTTC.

The rearrangement joins TRBV25-1 to TRBJ1-2; TRBD1 matches 10 bases. CDR3 length: 16 residues. V shed 3 bases and J 5 bases; nucleotides not matched to a gene: 9. Germline lookup yields CDR1 MGHDK and CDR2 SYGVNS. The CDR3 spells CASSDSGTGVAYGYTF. The CDR3 DNA reads TGTGCCAGCAGTGATTCCGGGACAGGGGTTGCATATGGCTACACCTTC.

The V call is TRBV7-9, the J call TRBJ1-1, with a possible D match to TRBD1 (5 bases). The CDR3 has 12 residues. Germline values: CDR1 SEHNR, CDR2 FQNEAQ (reference sequence). V was shortened by 5 bases and J by 4 bases, with 8 bases between the two germline ends. The CDR3 DNA reads as TGTGCCAGCAGCCCAGGGCTCACTGAAGCTTTCTTT. Translating gives CASSPGLTEAFF.

The J gene is TRBJ2-7, the V gene TRBV27; 7 bases match TRBD2. The trim removed 5 bases at V and 7 bases at J, leaving 11 bases unmatched. The CDR3 consists of 14 residues. The germline V gene has CDR1 MNHEY and CDR2 SMNVEV (reference sequence). The CDR3 DNA reads TGTGCCAGCAGTCCAACTTCCGGGGGGAGAGAGCAGTACTTC. Its protein is CASSPTSGGREQYF.

The rearrangement joins TRBV7-9 to TRBJ2-5; TRBD2 is a possible D gene (6 bases). The germline V gene has CDR1 SEHNR and CDR2 FQNEAQ (reference sequence). Trimming cost V 1 base and J 4 bases, with 16 bases left between them. The CDR3 runs to 16 residues. The CDR3 is CASSLGSSAGRETQYF. The CDR3 region has the DNA TGTGCCAGCAGCTTAGGGTCTAGCGCCGGGAGAGAGACCCAGTACTTC. The full variable domain, with the rest looked up from reference TRBV7-9 and TRBJ2-5, is DTGVSQNPRHKITKRGQNVTFRCDPISEHNRLYWYRQTLGQGPEFLTYFQNEAQLEKSRLLSDRFSAERPKGSFSTLEIQRTEQGDSAMYLCASSLGSSAGRETQYFGPGTRLLVL.